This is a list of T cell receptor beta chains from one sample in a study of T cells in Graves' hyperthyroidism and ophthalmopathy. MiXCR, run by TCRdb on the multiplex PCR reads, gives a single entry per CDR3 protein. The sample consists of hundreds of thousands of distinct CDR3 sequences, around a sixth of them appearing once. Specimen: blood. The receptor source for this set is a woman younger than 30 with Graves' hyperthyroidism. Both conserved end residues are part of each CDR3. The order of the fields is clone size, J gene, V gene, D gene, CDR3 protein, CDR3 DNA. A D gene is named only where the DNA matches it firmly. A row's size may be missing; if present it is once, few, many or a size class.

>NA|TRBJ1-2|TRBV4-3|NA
CASSQDRELGYTF
TGCGCCAGCAGCCAAGACCGGGAGCTAGGCTACACCTTC
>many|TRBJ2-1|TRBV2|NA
CASGTVVDEQFF
TGTGCCTCCGGGACTGTCGTCGATGAGCAGTTCTTC
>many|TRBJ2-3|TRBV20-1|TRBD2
CSASRLAGADTQYF
TGCAGTGCTAGCAGACTAGCGGGGGCCGATACGCAGTATTTT
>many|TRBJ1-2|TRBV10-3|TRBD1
CAISGDRATRGYTF
TGTGCCATCAGTGGGGACAGGGCCACTAGAGGCTACACCTTC
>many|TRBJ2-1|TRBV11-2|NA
CASSLFVSGASYNEQFF
TGTGCCAGCAGCTTATTTGTTAGCGGCGCCTCCTACAATGAGCAGTTCTTC
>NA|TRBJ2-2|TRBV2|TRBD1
CASRGDRGTGELFF
TGTGCCAGCAGGGGGGACAGGGGCACCGGGGAGCTGTTTTTT
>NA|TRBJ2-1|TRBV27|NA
CASSLRAGPNEQFF
TGTGCCAGCAGTTTGAGGGCAGGACCCAATGAGCAGTTCTTC
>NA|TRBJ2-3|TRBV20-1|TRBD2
CSARSGTSATDTQYF
TGCAGTGCTAGATCCGGGACTAGCGCCACAGATACGCAGTATTTT
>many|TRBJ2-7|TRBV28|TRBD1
CASSSHGQANEQYF
TGTGCCAGCAGTTCCCACGGACAGGCCAACGAGCAGTACTTC
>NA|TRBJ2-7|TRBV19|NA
CASSIGHLYEQYF
TGTGCCAGTAGTATAGGACACCTCTACGAGCAGTACTTC
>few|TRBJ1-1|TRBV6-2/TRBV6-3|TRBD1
CASTMDRVNTEAFF
TGTGCCAGCACTATGGACAGGGTGAACACTGAAGCTTTCTTT
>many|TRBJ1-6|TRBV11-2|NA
CASSLGGGVPSPLHF
TGTGCCAGCAGCTTAGGGGGTGGAGTCCCTTCACCCCTCCACTTT
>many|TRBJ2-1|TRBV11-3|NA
CASSLDGQGSNEQFF
TGTGCCAGCAGCTTAGATGGGCAGGGTAGCAATGAGCAGTTCTTC
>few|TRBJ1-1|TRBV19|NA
CASSVLRITMNTEAFF
TGTGCCAGTAGTGTCCTCCGGATCACCATGAACACTGAAGCTTTCTTT
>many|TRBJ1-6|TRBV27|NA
CASSRGPESSYNSPLHF
TGTGCCAGCAGTCGGGGACCCGAGAGCTCCTATAATTCACCCCTCCACTTT
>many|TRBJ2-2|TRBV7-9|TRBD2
CASSLMGLAVYTGELFF
TGTGCCAGCAGCCTAATGGGACTAGCGGTCTACACCGGGGAGCTGTTTTTT
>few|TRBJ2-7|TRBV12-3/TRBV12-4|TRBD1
CASSSQTGTVVGEQYF
TGTGCCAGCAGTTCGCAAACCGGGACAGTCGTCGGCGAGCAGTACTTC
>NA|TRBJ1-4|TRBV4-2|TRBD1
CASSQVQGLGEKLFF
TGTGCCAGCAGCCAAGTACAGGGGTTAGGTGAAAAACTGTTTTTT
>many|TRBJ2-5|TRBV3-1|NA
CASSQEKKTQYF
TGTGCCAGCAGCCAAGAGAAAAAGACCCAGTACTTC
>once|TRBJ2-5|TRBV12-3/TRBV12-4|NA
CASSLGSRWTGGTQYF
TGTGCCAGCAGTTTAGGTAGCAGGTGGACTGGGGGGACCCAGTACTTC
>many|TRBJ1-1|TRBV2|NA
CASSEENGRNTEAFF
TGTGCCAGCAGTGAAGAGAACGGACGAAACACTGAAGCTTTCTTT
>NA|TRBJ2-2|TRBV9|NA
CASSSHRRRGPTGELFF
TGTGCCAGCAGCTCCCACCGGAGGCGGGGGCCCACCGGGGAGCTGTTTTTT